This T cell receptor (beta chain) was sequenced during a study of Graves' ophthalmopathy and Graves' hyperthyroidism. Trimming left V 1 base short and J 4 bases short, with 8 bases between. This CDR3 region has 14 residues. Germline CDR1 reads MNHNS; CDR2 reads SASEGT. Hyperthyroidism was new, under 2 months, in patients aged 18 to 65. This clonotype was counted many times. Its antigen remains unidentified. Researchers took RNA transcripts and amplified TCR beta CDR3 regions from them. Amplification began with first-round RT-PCR using HTBI primers, then second-round multiplex PCR was performed. TCRdb re-called the multiplex PCR reads with MiXCR, one entry per CDR3 protein. The top ten clones hold roughly 3% of a sample with roughly 420,000 distinct CDR3 sequences, 21% of them seen once. Study conclusions and caveats: With 70.59% sensitivity and roughly 72% specificity, the model predicted ophthalmopathy progression. Most clonotypes expanded in thyroid above 0.001 frequency were present in blood too.

Sequencing used peripheral blood. The gene calls are TRBV6-1 and TRBJ1-5, with D unclear. The TCR comes from a woman in her late teens or twenties with stable Graves' hyperthyroidism. DNA of the CDR3: TGTGCCAGCAGTGAAGAATACGAGAATCAGCCCCAGCATTTT. Protein sequence: CASSEEYENQPQHF.